One and the same sample provided the 9 T cell receptor beta chains below, sequenced in a study of OX40 agonist ivuxolimab in advanced cancers. Clones were read by immunoSEQ multiplex PCR, and TCRdb kept only the in-frame ones, dropping some. The repertoire holds about 20,000 clones, with roughly 80% as singletons. This specimen was CD4+ or CD8+ T cells sorted from blood, taken in a trial of the OX40 agonist ivuxolimab. These receptors all come from an adult with an advanced solid tumor such as melanoma, head and neck, liver or kidney cancer.

The rearrangement uses TRBV19 and TRBJ2-1; no clear D gene. The ends were cut back, 2 bases at V and 6 bases at J, with 8 bases in the middle. Germline V CDR1 and CDR2: LNHDA, SQIVND (reference sequence). CDR3 length: 13 residues. Here the CDR3 DNA reads TGTGCCAGTAGTATAAGGGCCCTCAATGAGCAGTTCTTC. Translated: CASSIRALNEQFF.

The rearrangement links TRBV6-5 to TRBJ1-2, with D possibly being TRBD1 (5 bases). Trimming removed 2 bases from V and 4 bases from J, with 11 bases in between. Germline CDR1 MNHEY, CDR2 SVGAGI. The CDR3 contains 14 residues. CDR3 sequence (DNA): TGTGCCAGCAGTTACGGGGCCCGCCTCTATGGCTACACCTTC. This sequence encodes CASSYGARLYGYTF.

This chain connects TRBV5-4 to TRBJ2-7; perhaps TRBD1 as D (6 bases). Germline-derived CDR1 and CDR2 are SGHNT and YYREEE (reference sequence). The CDR3 contains 16 residues. V was pared by 4 bases and J by 6 bases, with 23 bases between. This CDR3 reads CASSTPLDRTIREQYF. CDR3 coding DNA: TGTGCCAGCAGCACACCACTAGACAGGACGATACGCGAGCAGTACTTC.

The chain links TRBV7-9 to TRBJ1-1; a weak D match, TRBD1 (5 bases). Germline loops: CDR1 SEHNR, CDR2 FQNEAQ (reference sequence). Trimming cost V 0 bases and J 0 bases, with 14 bases left between them. The CDR3 totals 17 residues. CDR3 protein: CASSLAGGDLMNTEAFF. In DNA, the CDR3 is TGTGCCAGCAGCTTAGCCGGGGGGGACCTTATGAACACTGAAGCTTTCTTT.

The chain has TRBV5-1 and TRBJ2-7; D is unclear. Trimming took 4 bases from V and 1 from J, leaving 12 bases between them. Looked up from germline, CDR1 is SGHRS and CDR2 is YFSETQ. CDR3 length: 14 residues. The CDR3 region is CASSPSGRSYEQYF. CDR3 DNA: TGCGCCAGCAGCCCGTCAGGACGATCCTACGAGCAGTACTTC.

The chain employs TRBV4-3 and TRBJ1-4; tentatively, D is TRBD1 (5 bases). Germline CDR1 and CDR2: LGHNA and YSLEER. The ends were cut back, 0 bases at V and 6 bases at J, with 11 bases in the middle. This CDR3 is built from 15 residues. The CDR3 bases are TGCGCCAGCAGCCAAGATGGGGGTGCTGATGAAAAACTGTTTTTT. Translating it yields CASSQDGGADEKLFF.

This chain uses TRBV9 with TRBJ2-1, with a possible D match to TRBD2 (6 bases). Germline assignment: CDR1 SGDLS and CDR2 YYNGEE. This CDR3 contains 15 residues. V shed 3 bases and J shed 6 bases, with 16 bases lying between them. The CDR3: CASSESGRPGNEQFF. The CDR3 DNA sequence: TGTGCCAGCAGCGAGAGCGGGCGTCCAGGCAATGAGCAGTTCTTC. The variable domain in full, with the rest retrieved from reference TRBV9 and TRBJ2-1, is DSGVTQTPKHLITATGQRVTLRCSPRSGDLSVYWYQQSLDQGLQFLIQYYNGEERAKGNILERFSAQQFPDLHSELNLSSLELGDSALYFCASSESGRPGNEQFFGPGTRLTVL.

The V gene is TRBV27, the J gene TRBJ1-4, with a weak D call TRBD1 (5 bases). From germline, CDR1 is MNHEY and CDR2 SMNVEV (reference sequence). Trimming took off 7 bases at V and 8 bases at J, with 17 bases between the two ends. The CDR3 sequence is 14 residues long. DNA of the CDR3: TGTGCCAGCAAGAGAGTCCCGCGGGGGGAAAAACTGTTTTTT. It translates to CASKRVPRGEKLFF.

This chain connects TRBV9 to TRBJ2-3; 8 nucleotides agree with TRBD2. The V gene end was trimmed by 2 bases and the J gene end by 4 bases; junction bases not matched to a gene: 9. In germline, CDR1 is SGDLS, CDR2 YYNGEE. The CDR3 consists of 16 residues. The CDR3 is CASSVGGYGGADTQYF. DNA of the CDR3: TGTGCCAGCAGCGTCGGCGGTTACGGGGGGGCAGATACGCAGTATTTT. The whole variable domain, remainder taken from reference TRBV9 and TRBJ2-3, is DSGVTQTPKHLITATGQRVTLRCSPRSGDLSVYWYQQSLDQGLQFLIQYYNGEERAKGNILERFSAQQFPDLHSELNLSSLELGDSALYFCASSVGGYGGADTQYFGPGTRLTVL.